The next 22 T cell receptor beta chains were all read from a single sample in a study of low-dose radiotherapy and immunotherapy resistance in tumors. Primers used for first-strand cDNA, a TRAV- and TRBV-specific set, covered both alpha and beta chains. Over roughly 18 PCR cycles, TCRs were amplified from a constant-region primer and V-primer adapter. TCRdb reanalysed the reads using MiXCR and keeps one entry per CDR3 protein. The sample contains about 39,000 distinct CDR3 sequences, roughly a third of which appear only once. As to time point: before trial treatment. Source: PBMCs, taken before treatment. These TCRs come from a male donor with gallbladder cancer.

Details on this clonotype: Given a far larger clone just one base away, this is likely a sequencing read error. The genes are TRBV5-8 and TRBJ2-7; D is perhaps TRBD1 (5 bases). The germline CDR1 and CDR2 sequences are SGHTS and YDEGEE. Trimming took off 4 bases at V and 6 bases at J, with 26 bases between the two ends. The CDR3 is 17 amino acids. CDR3 in amino acids: CASSASSRASGVREQYF. The CDR3 nucleotides are TGTGCCAGCAGCGCCAGCTCCAGGGCCTCGGGTGTACGCGAGCAGTACTTC.

The V gene is TRBV6-6, the J gene TRBJ2-3, with D possibly being TRBD1 (5 bases). Trimming stripped 6 bases from V and 2 bases from J, with 12 bases between. The CDR3 has 14 amino acids. Germline-derived CDR1 and CDR2 are MNHNY and SVGAGI (reference sequence). The CDR3 region has the DNA TGTGCCAGCAGCCTACGACAGTCCACAGATACGCAGTATTTT. Translated, it gives CASSLRQSTDTQYF.

This clonotype came up a few times. The chain joins TRBV28 to TRBJ1-2; unclear D gene. The CDR3 consists of 11 residues. The V gene's germline CDR1 is MDHEN and CDR2 SYDVKM. Trimming took off 4 bases at V and 4 bases at J, with 4 bases between the two ends. The CDR3: CASSSVYGYTF. In nucleotides, the CDR3 is TGTGCCAGCAGTTCTGTCTATGGCTACACCTTC.

This clonotype was seen many times. The chain recombines TRBV29-1 with TRBJ2-7, with 9 bases matching TRBD2. In germline, CDR1 is SQVTM, CDR2 ANQGSEA. CDR3 size: 13 residues. DNA of the CDR3: TGCAGTGGAGTCCCAGCGGGAGGATCCGAGCAGTACTTC. It encodes CSGVPAGGSEQYF.

This clonotype was seen many times. The V gene is TRBV12-3 or TRBV12-4, the J gene TRBJ2-3; the match to TRBD1 covers 8 bases. This CDR3 region has 13 residues. The ends lost 5 bases at V and 6 bases at J; junction bases unmatched: 4. CDR3 sequence: CASSRTGTDTQYF. CDR3 in DNA: TGTGCCAGCAGTCGGACAGGGACCGATACGCAGTATTTT.

Worth noting for this clonotype: This likely came from a read error, as a far larger clone is one base away. This chain connects TRBV9 to TRBJ2-7; 14 positions match TRBD2. V trimming: 4 bases; J trimming: 7 bases; junction bases outside the gene matches: 7. CDR1 and CDR2 from the germline V gene are SGDLS and YYNGEE. CDR3 length: 15 amino acids. CDR3 sequence: CASSRRLAGGHEQYF. CDR3 nucleotide sequence: TGTGCCAGCAGCCGTCGACTAGCGGGAGGGCATGAGCAGTACTTC.

The genes are TRBV10-1 and TRBJ1-1; TRBD1 might be the D (5 bases). This CDR3 is built from 18 residues. Germline assignment: CDR1 WNHNN and CDR2 SYGVQD (reference sequence). The V and J ends lost 6 bases and 1 base respectively, with 24 bases between them. The DNA of the CDR3 is TGCGCCAGCAGCGTTCCTAGGGAGGGGACCAGAAGGAACACTGAAGCTTTCTTT. This sequence encodes CASSVPREGTRRNTEAFF.

V gene TRBV28 combines with J gene TRBJ1-4; no clear D gene. The CDR3 length is 15 residues. Germline CDR1 MDHEN, CDR2 SYDVKM. Trimming removed 4 bases at V and 4 bases at J, with 13 bases between. CDR3 coding DNA: TGTGCCAGCAGTTCAGGACGGCACGTTAATGAAAAACTGTTTTTT. Translating it yields CASSSGRHVNEKLFF.

This clonotype was detected ten times or more. This chain uses TRBV7-9 with TRBJ2-5; TRBD2 matches at 11 bases. V was pared by 2 bases and J by 5 bases, with 4 bases of the junction left unmatched. CDR1 is SEHNR and CDR2 is FQNEAQ in the germline V gene (reference sequence). The CDR3 contains 15 residues. CDR3 sequence (DNA): TGTGCCAGCAGCTTACTAGCGGGGGGTCGGGAGACCCAGTACTTC. This gives the protein CASSLLAGGRETQYF.

Remarks on this clonotype: The likely explanation is a read error, given a far larger clone one base away. V is TRBV12-3 or TRBV12-4 and J is TRBJ2-7; 7 nucleotides align to TRBD1. Losses at the gene ends were 6 bases for V and 2 bases for J; bases not matched to a gene: 13. The CDR3 length is 16 residues. Written as DNA, the CDR3 is TGTGCCAGCAGCATCTTCCGGGACAGCGCGACCTACGAGCAGTACTTC. It yields the protein CASSIFRDSATYEQYF.

V usage is TRBV7-9 and J usage is TRBJ2-7, with 11 bases matching TRBD1. From germline, CDR1 is SEHNR and CDR2 FQNEAQ (reference sequence). V trimming: 4 bases; J trimming: 7 bases; junction bases outside the gene matches: 6. CDR3 length: 14 residues. The CDR3 nucleotides are TGTGCCAGCAGCTCGGGACAGGGGGTTTGGGAGCAGTACTTC. This sequence encodes CASSSGQGVWEQYF.

Sample share makes this clonotype medium-sized. The V and J genes are TRBV6-6 and TRBJ2-3, with 7 positions matching TRBD1. V lost 7 bases to trimming and J lost 1 base; unmatched junction nucleotides: 11. This CDR3 has 16 residues. Looked up from germline, CDR1 is MNHNY and CDR2 is SVGAGI (reference sequence). DNA for the CDR3: TGTGCCAGCACCACCGGTGAGAGGGGGCGCACAGATACGCAGTATTTT. It yields the protein CASTTGERGRTDTQYF.

This clonotype has at least ten counts. V gene TRBV7-8 combines with J gene TRBJ2-1; 13 bases line up with TRBD2. CDR3 size: 18 residues. CDR1 SGHVS and CDR2 FQNEAQ come from the germline V gene. J was trimmed by 6 bases and V by 5 bases; bases with no gene match: 13. The CDR3 reads CASSQVAGLAGFRNEQFF. As DNA, the CDR3 is TGTGCCAGCAGCCAAGTAGCGGGACTAGCGGGGTTCCGCAATGAGCAGTTCTTC.

In its sample, this clonotype was seen many times. This chain uses TRBV7-3 with TRBJ2-7; 9 bases are a match to TRBD2. The CDR3 runs to 15 residues. With V trimmed by 1 base and J by 2 bases, 3 bases remained unmatched. The germline gives CDR1 SGHTA, CDR2 FQGTGA. For the CDR3, the DNA is TGTGCCAGCAGCTTAAACGCGGGAGGGCCCTACGAGCAGTACTTC. Translating it yields CASSLNAGGPYEQYF.

The sample holds many counts of this clonotype. Compared with germline, one end of the junction differs, possibly owing to a read error. The chain recombines TRBV3-1 with TRBJ2-7, with 8 bases matching TRBD1. CDR3 length equals 11 residues. The germline V gene has CDR1 LGHDT and CDR2 YNNKEL (reference sequence). In nucleotides, the CDR3 is TGTGCCAGCAGCCTATCGGACAGGGTGCACTTC. Translating it yields CASSLSDRVHF.

This clonotype was counted between two and nine times. The J gene is TRBJ2-7, the V gene TRBV5-6, with D perhaps assigned TRBD1 or TRBD2 (6 bases each). Trimming took 4 bases from V and 4 from J, leaving 15 bases between them. CDR3 length: 14 residues. The germline gives CDR1 SGHDT, CDR2 YYEEEE. Here the CDR3 DNA reads TGTGCCAGCAGCCCGAGGGGGGAGAAATACGAGCAGTACTTC. This translates into CASSPRGEKYEQYF.

The sample holds many counts of this clonotype. V usage is TRBV11-2 and J usage is TRBJ2-3; 10 bases align to TRBD2. V lost 5 bases, J lost 1 base, and 6 bases stayed unmatched. Germline V gives CDR1 SGHAT, CDR2 FQNNGV. This CDR3 contains 16 residues. CDR3 amino acids: CASSTLAGAGTDTQYF. The CDR3 DNA sequence: TGTGCCAGCAGCACTCTAGCGGGAGCGGGCACAGATACGCAGTATTTT.

The V call is TRBV7-9, the J call TRBJ1-1; D is perhaps TRBD1 (5 bases). V was clipped by 4 bases and J by 7 bases, with 16 bases between them. Germline loops: CDR1 SEHNR, CDR2 FQNEAQ (reference sequence). The CDR3 has 14 residues. The CDR3 coding sequence is TGTGCCAGCAGCTACGGACACGACAGCGGTGAAGCTTTCTTT. It encodes CASSYGHDSGEAFF.

The chain uses TRBV24-1 and TRBJ2-7; the D gene is possibly TRBD1 (6 bases). V was pared by 4 bases and J by 6 bases, with 21 bases between. The CDR3 length is 16 residues. From germline, CDR1 is KGHDR and CDR2 SFDVKD. CDR3 nucleotide sequence: TGTGCCACCAGTGACTCTCTTGACTGGGGGCTAGGCGAGCAGTACTTC. Protein sequence: CATSDSLDWGLGEQYF.

This clonotype was counted ten times or more. The chain has TRBV20-1 and TRBJ1-5; 7 nucleotides agree with TRBD1. The junction had 9 bases not matched to a gene; V was cut back by 6 bases and J by 1 base. CDR1 DFQATT and CDR2 SNEGSKA come from the germline V gene (reference sequence). The CDR3 sequence is 15 residues long. Written as DNA, the CDR3 is TGCAGTGCGCAGACAGGGTCGGGGAGCAATCAGCCCCAGCATTTT. Its translation is CSAQTGSGSNQPQHF.

The table lists this clonotype with a few counts. The chain couples TRBV14 to TRBJ2-6; a weak D match, TRBD2 (5 bases). Germline CDR1 SGHDN, CDR2 FVKESK. Trimming cost V 4 bases and J 4 bases, with 11 bases left between them. CDR3 size: 15 residues. CDR3 DNA: TGTGCCAGCAGCCCCAGCGGCCGAGGGGCCAACGTCCTGACTTTC. Protein sequence: CASSPSGRGANVLTF.

This clonotype was seen repeatedly, ten times or more. The chain couples TRBV5-1 to TRBJ1-4, with 9 bases fitting TRBD1. The CDR3 is made up of 15 amino acids. Germline CDR1 SGHRS, CDR2 YFSETQ. The ends lost 3 bases at V and 6 bases at J; junction bases unmatched: 6. This CDR3 is CASSSAGTGYEKLFF. CDR3 coding DNA: TGCGCCAGCAGCTCCGCCGGGACAGGGTATGAAAAACTGTTTTTT.